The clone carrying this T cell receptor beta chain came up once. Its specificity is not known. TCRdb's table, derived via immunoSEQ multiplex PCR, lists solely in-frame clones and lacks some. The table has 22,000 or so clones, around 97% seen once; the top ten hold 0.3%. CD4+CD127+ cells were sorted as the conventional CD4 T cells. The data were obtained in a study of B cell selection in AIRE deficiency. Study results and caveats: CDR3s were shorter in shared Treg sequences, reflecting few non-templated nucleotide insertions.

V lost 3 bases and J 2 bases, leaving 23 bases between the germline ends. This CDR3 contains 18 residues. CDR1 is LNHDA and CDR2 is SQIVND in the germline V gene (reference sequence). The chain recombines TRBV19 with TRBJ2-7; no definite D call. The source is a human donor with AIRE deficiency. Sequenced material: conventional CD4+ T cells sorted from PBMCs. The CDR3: CASSMMRGWADQAYEQYF. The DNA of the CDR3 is TGTGCCAGTAGTATGATGCGAGGATGGGCTGATCAAGCCTACGAGCAGTACTTC.